These T cell receptor beta chains were read from a single sample in a study of long-term antiretroviral therapy in people with HIV. TCRdb's table, derived via immunoSEQ multiplex PCR, lists solely in-frame clones and lacks some. The sample contains tens of thousands of clones, about 93% of which appear only once. Material: unsorted PBMCs, obtained 5.2 years after starting antiretroviral therapy. The receptor set was obtained from a woman aged 35 to 49 with HIV. CDR3s include the opening cysteine and the closing phenylalanine or tryptophan. The D gene is left open where the match is weak. Expanded clones get a size class; other rows say once, few or many, or leave the size out.

j_call cdr3_length d_call v_call clone_size cdr3_nt cdr3_aa
TRBJ1-1 13 - TRBV30 - TGTGCCTGGATAAGGCAGATGAACACTGAAGCTTTCTTT CAWIRQMNTEAFF
TRBJ1-2 14 - TRBV7-2 - TGTGCCAGCAGCCCAGGACGGTCTAACTATGGCTACACCTTC CASSPGRSNYGYTF
TRBJ1-3 15 - TRBV15 - TGTGCCACCAGCAGAGATCTGACCTCTGGAAACACCATATATTTT CATSRDLTSGNTIYF
TRBJ2-6 16 - TRBV6-5 - TGTGCCAGCAGTTACGGACGGCTCTCTGGGGCCAACGTCCTGACTTTC CASSYGRLSGANVLTF
TRBJ1-1 15 - TRBV19 - TGTGCCAGTACCCGGTTCGATGCCGATAACACTGAAGCTTTCTTT CASTRFDADNTEAFF
TRBJ2-5 15 TRBD1 TRBV6-5 - TGTGCCAGCAGTCCCGGACAGGGGACACCGGAGACCCAGTACTTC CASSPGQGTPETQYF
TRBJ1-2 11 - TRBV14 - TGTGCCAGCAGCCATGGGGGGGAGGACACCTTC CASSHGGEDTF
TRBJ2-3 17 - TRBV4-3 - TGCGCCAGCAGCCAAGAGGGACACCCAACTAGCACAGATACGCAGTATTTT CASSQEGHPTSTDTQYF
TRBJ2-4 15 TRBD1 TRBV6-5 - TGTGCCAGCAGTTACGGGGACAGGGTGGGTGGCATTCAGTACTTC CASSYGDRVGGIQYF
TRBJ2-1 11 - TRBV6-1 - TGTGCCAGCAGCCAGCGGGATGAGCAGTTCTTC CASSQRDEQFF
TRBJ1-5 13 - TRBV19 - TGTGCCAGTAGTCAGTCCCGGAATCAGCCCCAGCATTTT CASSQSRNQPQHF
TRBJ2-1 15 TRBD2 TRBV29-1 few TGCAGCGCTTTCCCAACTAGCGGAATTTACAATGAGCAGTTCTTC CSAFPTSGIYNEQFF
TRBJ1-4 11 - TRBV30 - TGTGCCTGGAGTATCCGGGAAAAACTGTTTTTT CAWSIREKLFF
TRBJ1-5 15 TRBD1 TRBV19 - TGTGCCAGTAGTCACGCAGGGGGATATGGGCAGCCCCAGCATTTT CASSHAGGYGQPQHF
TRBJ1-6 15 TRBD1 TRBV27 - TGTGCCAGCAGTCTAAAGGGACAGGGGGACTCACCCCTCCACTTT CASSLKGQGDSPLHF